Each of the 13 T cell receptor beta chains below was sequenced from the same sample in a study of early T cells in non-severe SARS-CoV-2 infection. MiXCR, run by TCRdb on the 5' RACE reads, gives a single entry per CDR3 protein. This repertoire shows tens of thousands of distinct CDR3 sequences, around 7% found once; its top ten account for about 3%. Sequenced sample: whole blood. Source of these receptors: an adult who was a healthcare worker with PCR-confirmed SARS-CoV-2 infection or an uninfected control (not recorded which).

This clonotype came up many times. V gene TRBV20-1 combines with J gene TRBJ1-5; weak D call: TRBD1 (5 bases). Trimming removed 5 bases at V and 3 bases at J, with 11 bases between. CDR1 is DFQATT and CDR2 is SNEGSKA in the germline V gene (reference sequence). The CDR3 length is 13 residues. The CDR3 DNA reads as TGCAGTGCTCCGGGGCGGCACAATCAGCCCCAGCATTTT. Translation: CSAPGRHNQPQHF.

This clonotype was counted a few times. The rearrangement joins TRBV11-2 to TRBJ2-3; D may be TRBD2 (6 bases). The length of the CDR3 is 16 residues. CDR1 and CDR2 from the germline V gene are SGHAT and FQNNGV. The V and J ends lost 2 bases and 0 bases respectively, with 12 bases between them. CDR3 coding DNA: TGTGCCAGCAGCTTATTTATAGCGGAAAGCACAGATACGCAGTATTTT. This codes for CASSLFIAESTDTQYF.

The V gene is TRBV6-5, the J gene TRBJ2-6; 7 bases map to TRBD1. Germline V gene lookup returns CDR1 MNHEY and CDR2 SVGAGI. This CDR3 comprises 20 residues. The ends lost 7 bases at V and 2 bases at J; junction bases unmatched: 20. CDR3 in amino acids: CASTLATGTVTFAGANVLTF. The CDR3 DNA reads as TGTGCCAGCACATTAGCGACCGGGACAGTCACCTTTGCTGGGGCCAACGTCCTGACTTTC.

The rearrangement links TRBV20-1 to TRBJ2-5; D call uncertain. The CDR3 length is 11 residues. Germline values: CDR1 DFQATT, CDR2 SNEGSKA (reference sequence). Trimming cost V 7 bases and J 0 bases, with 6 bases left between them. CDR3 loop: CSVVNQETQYF. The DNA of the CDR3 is TGCAGTGTGGTGAACCAAGAGACCCAGTACTTC.

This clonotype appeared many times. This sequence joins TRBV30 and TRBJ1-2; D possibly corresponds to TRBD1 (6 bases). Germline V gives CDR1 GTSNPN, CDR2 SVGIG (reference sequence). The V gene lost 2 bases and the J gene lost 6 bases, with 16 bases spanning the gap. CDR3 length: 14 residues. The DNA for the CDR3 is TGTGCCTGGAGTCGCAAACAGGGAGGGGATGGCTACACCTTC. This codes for CAWSRKQGGDGYTF.

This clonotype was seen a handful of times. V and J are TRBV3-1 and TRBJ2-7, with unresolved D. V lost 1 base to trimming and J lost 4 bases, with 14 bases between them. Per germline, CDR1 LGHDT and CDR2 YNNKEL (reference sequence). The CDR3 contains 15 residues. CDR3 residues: CASSQGYGSSYEQYF. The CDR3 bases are TGTGCCAGCAGCCAAGGTTACGGAAGCTCTTACGAGCAGTACTTC.

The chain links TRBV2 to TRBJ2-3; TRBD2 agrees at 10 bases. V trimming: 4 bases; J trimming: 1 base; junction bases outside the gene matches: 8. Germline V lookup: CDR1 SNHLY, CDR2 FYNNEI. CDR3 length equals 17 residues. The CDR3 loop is CASSGTSGRAGTDTQYF. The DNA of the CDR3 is TGTGCCAGCAGTGGGACTAGCGGAAGAGCGGGCACAGATACGCAGTATTTT.

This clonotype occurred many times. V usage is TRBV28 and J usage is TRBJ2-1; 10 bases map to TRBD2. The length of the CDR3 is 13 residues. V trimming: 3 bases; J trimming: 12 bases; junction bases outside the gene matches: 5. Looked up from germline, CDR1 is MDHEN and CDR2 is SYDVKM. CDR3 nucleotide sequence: TGTGCCAGCAGTTTTCTAGCGGGAGAAGGGCAGTTCTTC. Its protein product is CASSFLAGEGQFF.

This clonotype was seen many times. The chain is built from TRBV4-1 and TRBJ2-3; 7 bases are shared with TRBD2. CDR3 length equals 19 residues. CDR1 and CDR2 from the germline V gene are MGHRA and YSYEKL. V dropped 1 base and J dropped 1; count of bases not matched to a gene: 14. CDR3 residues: CASSQASLKTSRGTDTQYF. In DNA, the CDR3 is TGCGCCAGCAGCCAAGCTTCCCTAAAGACTAGCCGCGGCACAGATACGCAGTATTTT.

CDR3 in DNA: TGCAGTGCCTACCCCTCCGGGACATCCTATTACGAGCAGTACTTC. It yields the protein CSAYPSGTSYYEQYF. The rearrangement joins TRBV20-1 to TRBJ2-7; possible D gene TRBD1, 6 bases. This CDR3 region has 15 residues. With 6 bases removed from V and 4 bases from J, the gap between germline ends came to 22 bases. CDR1 is DFQATT and CDR2 is SNEGSKA in the germline V gene (reference sequence).

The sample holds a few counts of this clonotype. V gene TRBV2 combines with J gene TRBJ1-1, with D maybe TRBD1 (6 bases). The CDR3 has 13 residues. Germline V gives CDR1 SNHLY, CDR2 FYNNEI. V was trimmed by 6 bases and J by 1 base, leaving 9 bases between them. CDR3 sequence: CASSRTENTEAFF. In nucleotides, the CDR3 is TGTGCCAGCAGCCGGACAGAGAACACTGAAGCTTTCTTT.

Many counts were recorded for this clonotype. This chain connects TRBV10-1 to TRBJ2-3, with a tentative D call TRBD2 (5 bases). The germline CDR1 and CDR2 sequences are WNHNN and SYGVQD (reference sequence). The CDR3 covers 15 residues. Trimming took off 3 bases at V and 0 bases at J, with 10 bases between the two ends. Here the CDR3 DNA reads TGCGCCAGCAGTGATAGGACTCTGAGCACAGATACGCAGTATTTT. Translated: CASSDRTLSTDTQYF.

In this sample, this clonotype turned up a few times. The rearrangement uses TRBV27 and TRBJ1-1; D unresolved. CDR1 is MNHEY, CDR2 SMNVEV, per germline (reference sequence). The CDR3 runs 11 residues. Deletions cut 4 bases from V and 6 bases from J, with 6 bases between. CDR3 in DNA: TGTGCCAGCAGTTCGGGAGCTGAAGCTTTCTTT. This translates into CASSSGAEAFF.